The clone carrying this TCR beta chain was found a few times. The antigen is not known. The data stem from a study of T cell repertoires in cytomegalovirus infection. Study as a whole: It was recently identified HLA-C-restricted and well-studied HLA-B-restricted CMV epitopes that the study used.

V was cut by 4 bases and J by 8 bases, with 20 bases left in between. The CDR3 totals 15 residues. Germline-derived CDR1 and CDR2 are LGHDT and YNNKEL (reference sequence). Study-wide findings and caveats: Public TCR beta family frequency separated CMV-and-HLA carriers, including in an independent cohort.

TCRdb ran MiXCR on the reads and lists one entry per CDR3 protein. The table lists roughly 340,000 distinct CDR3 sequences, under 35% of them singletons. The TCR was taken from a human donor in good health (CMV status not recorded). Some clones in this sample may be carry-over from other donors' samples. The chain is built from TRBV3-1 and TRBJ1-2, with D unresolved. The specimen was cultured PBMCs, collected from culture after CMV antigen stimulation. The CDR3 sequence: CASSPRWVPWEGYTF. CDR3 bases: TGTGCCAGCAGCCCACGCTGGGTCCCTTGGGAGGGCTACACCTTC.